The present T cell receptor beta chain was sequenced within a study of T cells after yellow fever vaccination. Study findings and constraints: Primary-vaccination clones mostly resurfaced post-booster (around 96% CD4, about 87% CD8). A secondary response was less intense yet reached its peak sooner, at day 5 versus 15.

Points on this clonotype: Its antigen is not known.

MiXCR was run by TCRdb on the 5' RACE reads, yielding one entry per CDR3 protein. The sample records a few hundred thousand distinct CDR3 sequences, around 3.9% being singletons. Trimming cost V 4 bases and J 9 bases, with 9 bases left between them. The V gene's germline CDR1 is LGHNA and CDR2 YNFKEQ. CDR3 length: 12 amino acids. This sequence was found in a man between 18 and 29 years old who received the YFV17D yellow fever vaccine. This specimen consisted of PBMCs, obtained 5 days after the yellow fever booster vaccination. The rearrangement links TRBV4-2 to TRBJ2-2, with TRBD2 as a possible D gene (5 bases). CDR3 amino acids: CASSPEGRELFF. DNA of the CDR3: TGTGCCAGCAGCCCCGAGGGAAGGGAGCTGTTTTTT.